Listed below are T cell receptor beta chains from one sample, sequenced in a study of a mutant IDH1 vaccine in newly diagnosed glioma. These receptors lack a known antigen. Data came from immunoSEQ multiplex PCR; TCRdb stores just in-frame clones and leaves some out. Of under 150,000 clones detected, roughly 75% appear once; the ten largest clones hold 4.5% to 6%. Sequenced material: PBMCs, taken from a glioma patient whose treatment included an IDH1 peptide vaccine. Receptors were obtained from a man between 40 and 49 years old with glioma. The CDR3 runs from the conserved cysteine through the conserved F or W.

TRBJ2-7	TRBV25-1	CASSARTGSYSEQYF
TRBJ1-1	TRBV11-2	CASSLDRNTEAFF
TRBJ1-1	TRBV7-9	CASSFLGTANTEAFF
TRBJ2-2	TRBV6-5	CASSSLAGGIGELFF
TRBJ1-5	TRBV7-2	CASSLAGGWSNQPQHF
TRBJ2-7	TRBV19	CASSGQFDEQYF
TRBJ1-3	TRBV10-3	CAISEKVAESSGNTIYF
TRBJ2-7	TRBV15	CATSRPGTAHEQYF
TRBJ1-1	TRBV28	CASSTDMMDTEAFF
TRBJ1-5	TRBV19	CASNLGGGAGNQPQHF
TRBJ2-2	TRBV5-4	CASSSDRSGGTGELFF
TRBJ1-2	TRBV5-1	CASSLAAGDRAKGYTF
TRBJ2-5	TRBV6-6	CASSYRLAGGLQTQYF
TRBJ2-3	TRBV5-1	CASSLRGVSTDTQYF
TRBJ1-4	TRBV6-6	CATRGDTTMKRLFF
TRBJ2-7	TRBV29-1	CSVDDQGYEQYF
TRBJ2-4	TRBV4-1	CASSQGWDREDIQYF
TRBJ2-1	TRBV19	CASATSGRHNEQFF
TRBJ1-1	TRBV7-8	CASSFGWTEAFF
TRBJ1-4	TRBV7-2	CASSTDRLAAVEKLFF
TRBJ2-3	TRBV25-1	CASRGGLAGVGTQYF
TRBJ2-3	TRBV4-2	CASTRGTSTDTQYF
TRBJ1-5	TRBV27	CASSLGQGGQPQHF
TRBJ1-1	TRBV9	CASSPPRTEAFF
TRBJ1-2	TRBV6-6	CASKGQGLYNYGYTF
TRBJ1-1	TRBV6-6	CASSYSFSPEAFF
TRBJ1-1	TRBV7-2	CASSSTSGAGWNTEAFF
TRBJ2-5	TRBV7-8	CASSRKQAQETQYF
TRBJ1-3	TRBV9	CASSVEEGNTIYF
TRBJ2-5	TRBV11-1	CASSLSLAGGTYF
TRBJ2-6	TRBV10-3	CAIGDPGRANVLTF
TRBJ2-7	TRBV9	CASSVGGVTYEQYF
TRBJ1-6	TRBV6-5	CASSYSGTGGSPLHF
TRBJ2-3	TRBV7-2	CASSSRGTGRTDTQYF
TRBJ2-1	TRBV30	CAWSGTGAYNEQFF
TRBJ2-3	TRBV11-2	CASSLGGSYTDTQYF
TRBJ1-4	TRBV15	CATSDKVATNEKLFF